A single sample is the source of the 17 T cell receptor beta chains below, sequenced in a study of tumor-infiltrating lymphocytes in localized non-small cell lung cancer. Sequencing used immunoSEQ multiplex PCR; TCRdb keeps in-frame clones, though not all of them. The top ten clones hold more than 6% of a sample with roughly 13,000 clones, roughly 64% of them seen once. The material sequenced was lung tumor tissue. The receptors were sampled from a human donor with non-small cell lung cancer.

The chain links TRBV18 to TRBJ1-3; D gene uncertain. The CDR3 contains 14 residues. Germline lookup yields CDR1 KGHSH and CDR2 LQKENI. V was pared by 3 bases and J by 0 bases, with 6 bases between. The CDR3 DNA sequence: TGTGCCAGCTCACCGAGTAACTCTGGAAACACCATATATTTT. Translated: CASSPSNSGNTIYF.

This clone ranks as medium-sized. Because it lacks the conserved phenylalanine or tryptophan at the end, this CDR3 is likely a read error. Because the CDR3's place on the DNA is in doubt, the DNA is left out and the CDR3 is given as listed by TCRdb. The chain joins TRBV14 to TRBJ1-2. The CDR3 is 13 residues long, ends included. Germline lookup yields CDR1 SGHDN and CDR2 FVKESK. The CDR3 is CASSQVTRIGDPS.

The rearrangement uses TRBV20-1 and TRBJ2-5, with D unclear. Looked up from germline, CDR1 is DFQATT and CDR2 is SNEGSKA (reference sequence). Trimming cost V 6 bases and J 5 bases, with 7 bases left between them. CDR3 length: 10 residues. The CDR3 DNA follows: TGCAGTGCCAATAGGGAGACCCAGTACTTC. Its protein is CSANRETQYF.

This rearrangement joins TRBV7-9 to TRBJ2-1; 7 bases map to TRBD2. In germline, CDR1 is SEHNR, CDR2 FQNEAQ (reference sequence). The J segment lost 3 bases and the V segment lost 4 bases, leaving 9 bases of the junction unmatched. This CDR3 has 16 amino acids. DNA of the CDR3: TGTGCCAGCAGCTCCCTCACTAGCGTTAACTACAATGAGCAGTTCTTC. This gives the protein CASSSLTSVNYNEQFF.

CDR3 nucleotides: TGTGCCAGCATTCTCGGGGGGGTGGGAGATACGCAGTATTTT. It specifies CASILGGVGDTQYF. The J gene is TRBJ2-3, the V gene TRBV6-1; 8 bases are shared with TRBD2. The CDR3 length is 14 residues. The V segment lost 7 bases and the J segment 5 bases; nucleotides outside the gene matches: 8. Germline V gene lookup returns CDR1 MNHNS and CDR2 SASEGT.

CDR3 sequence reads: CASSLLGQALYEQYF. The CDR3 DNA reads as TGTGCCAGCAGTTTATTAGGACAGGCGCTCTACGAGCAGTACTTC. The chain combines TRBV28 with TRBJ2-7, with 7 bases fitting TRBD1. The germline CDR1 and CDR2 sequences are MDHEN and SYDVKM. The junction had 6 bases not matched to a gene; V was cut back by 1 base and J by 3 bases. This CDR3 is 15 amino acids long. Full variable domain (remainder filled in from reference TRBV28 and TRBJ2-7): DVKVTQSSRYLVKRTGEKVFLECVQDMDHENMFWYRQDPGLGLRLIYFSYDVKMKEKGDIPEGYSVSREKKERFSLILESASTNQTSMYLCASSLLGQALYEQYFGPGTRLTVT.

In its sample, this clone is medium-sized (0.01 to 0.1%). The chain uses TRBV11-2 and TRBJ1-2; weak D call: TRBD1 (5 bases). Germline-derived CDR1 and CDR2 are SGHAT and FQNNGV. V dropped 6 bases and J dropped 4 bases, with 15 bases sitting between them. The CDR3 length is 14 residues. CDR3 in DNA: TGTGCCAGCAGTTTAACTAGACAGACCTATGGCTACACCTTC. Residues: CASSLTRQTYGYTF.

This chain joins TRBV5-1 and TRBJ2-1; a possible D gene is TRBD1 (5 bases). Germline V gives CDR1 SGHRS, CDR2 YFSETQ. Trimming removed 0 bases from V and 8 bases from J, with 9 bases in between. CDR3 length: 13 residues. The CDR3 loop is CASSLDDSYEQFF. The CDR3 nucleotides are TGCGCCAGCAGCTTGGATGACAGCTATGAGCAGTTCTTC.

The chain is built from TRBV19 and TRBJ1-5, with D unclear. CDR3 length equals 12 residues. The germline V gene has CDR1 LNHDA and CDR2 SQIVND (reference sequence). Trimming stripped 8 bases from V and 3 bases from J, with 8 bases between. The CDR3 bases are TGTGCCAGTTGGGGAGACAATCAGCCCCAGCATTTT. This encodes CASWGDNQPQHF.

Here the CDR3 reads CASRIGTAYEQYF. CDR3 coding DNA: TGTGCCAGCAGGATCGGGACAGCCTACGAGCAGTACTTC. The genes are TRBV6-5 and TRBJ2-7, with 7 bases that match TRBD1. There are 13 residues in the CDR3. CDR1 MNHEY and CDR2 SVGAGI come from the germline V gene. The V gene end was trimmed by 6 bases and the J gene end by 2 bases; junction bases not matched to a gene: 4.

The chain recombines TRBV7-9 with TRBJ2-7; D is unresolved. V lost 3 bases and J lost 3, with 6 bases in between. The germline CDR1 and CDR2 sequences are SEHNR and FQNEAQ (reference sequence). The CDR3 is 12 amino acids. The CDR3 sequence: CASSFSLYEQYF. CDR3 DNA sequence: TGTGCCAGCAGCTTCTCCCTCTACGAGCAGTACTTC. The variable domain in full, completed from reference TRBV7-9 and TRBJ2-7, reads DTGVSQNPRHKITKRGQNVTFRCDPISEHNRLYWYRQTLGQGPEFLTYFQNEAQLEKSRLLSDRFSAERPKGSFSTLEIQRTEQGDSAMYLCASSFSLYEQYFGPGTRLTVT.

By its share, this clone is medium-sized. The J gene is TRBJ1-2, the V gene TRBV6-5; D remains ambiguous. The germline gives CDR1 MNHEY, CDR2 SVGAGI. Trimming removed 5 bases from V and 8 bases from J, with 12 bases in between. The length of the CDR3 is 12 residues. The CDR3 loop is CASSAGRGGYTF. CDR3 DNA: TGTGCCAGCAGTGCAGGCCGTGGAGGCTACACCTTC.

The chain recombines TRBV9 with TRBJ2-1; no reliable D call. The CDR3 spans 14 residues. The V gene's germline CDR1 is SGDLS and CDR2 YYNGEE. Trimming pared 0 bases from V and 10 bases from J, leaving 14 bases between. This chain's CDR3 is CASSVAGDATEQFF. Here the CDR3 DNA reads TGTGCCAGCAGCGTAGCGGGCGACGCGACCGAGCAGTTCTTC.

This chain joins TRBV6-1 and TRBJ2-5; the D gene could be TRBD1 or TRBD2 (5 bases each). Trimming stripped 6 bases from V and 1 base from J, with 12 bases between. This CDR3 has 14 residues. Germline V gene lookup returns CDR1 MNHNS and CDR2 SASEGT. CDR3 residues: CASSRTGTQETQYF. The DNA for the CDR3 is TGTGCCAGCAGCAGAACCGGGACCCAAGAGACCCAGTACTTC.

This clone has a handful of counts. The chain carries TRBV30 and TRBJ2-7; a weak D match, TRBD2 (7 bases). The CDR3 contains 12 residues. Germline V gives CDR1 GTSNPN, CDR2 SVGIG (reference sequence). Trimming left V 5 bases short and J 7 bases short, with 15 bases between. As DNA, the CDR3 is TGTGCCTGGTCTATAGGGGGGGTTGAGCAGTACTTC. This encodes CAWSIGGVEQYF.

The chain couples TRBV28 to TRBJ2-7; 9 nucleotides match TRBD2. Germline V gives CDR1 MDHEN, CDR2 SYDVKM. The J segment lost 2 bases and the V segment lost 7 bases, leaving 6 bases of the junction unmatched. The CDR3 loop spans 14 amino acids. The CDR3 DNA reads as TGTGCCAGCATTAGATCTAGCGGGACCTACGAGCAGTACTTC. The encoded protein is CASIRSSGTYEQYF.

The chain is built from TRBV7-9 and TRBJ1-5; the D is unclear. Germline values: CDR1 SEHNR, CDR2 FQNEAQ (reference sequence). This CDR3 contains 13 residues. With 4 bases removed from V and 0 bases from J, the gap between germline ends came to 4 bases. For the CDR3, the DNA is TGTGCCAGCAGCTCTAATAGCAATCAGCCCCAGCATTTT. Residues: CASSSNSNQPQHF.